The 20 T cell receptor beta chains below all came from one sample that was sequenced in a study of blood T cell repertoires in COVID-19. The table came from immunoSEQ multiplex PCR; TCRdb's copy has only in-frame clones and leaves some out. Of about 420,000 clones detected, 85% to 90% appear once; the ten largest clones hold roughly 0.87%. The sequencing input was peripheral blood. The receptors come from a man in his late teens or twenties with COVID-19, enrolled during active disease.

The sample holds one count of this clone. DNA for the CDR3: TGTGCCTGGAGTGTTAGGCAGGGCTACAGTGAAGCTTTCTTT. Protein product: CAWSVRQGYSEAFF. V usage is TRBV30 and J usage is TRBJ1-1, with a possible D match to TRBD1 (5 bases). The germline CDR1 and CDR2 sequences are GTSNPN and SVGIG (reference sequence). Trimming took off 0 bases at V and 7 bases at J, with 15 bases between the two ends. CDR3 length: 14 amino acids.

Written as DNA, the CDR3 is TGTGCCAGCAGCTTGTGGCAGGACTCAGATACGCAGTATTTT. It yields the protein CASSLWQDSDTQYF. This sequence joins TRBV5-4 and TRBJ2-3, with D perhaps TRBD2 (5 bases). V lost 1 base to trimming and J lost 4 bases, with 10 bases between them. There are 14 residues in the CDR3. In germline, CDR1 is SGHNT, CDR2 YYREEE (reference sequence).

This chain uses TRBV11-2 with TRBJ2-7; D not resolved. This CDR3 has 14 residues. Germline V CDR1 and CDR2: SGHAT, FQNNGV. V lost 3 bases, J lost 5 bases, and 14 bases lay in between. This CDR3 is CASSFSAPRDEQYF. The CDR3 DNA follows: TGTGCCAGCAGCTTTTCGGCACCCCGGGACGAGCAGTACTTC. Drawing the rest from reference TRBV11-2 and TRBJ2-7, the complete variable domain is EAGVAQSPRYKIIEKRQSVAFWCNPISGHATLYWYQQILGQGPKLLIQFQNNGVVDDSQLPKDRFSAERLKGVDSTLKIQPAKLEDSAVYLCASSFSAPRDEQYFGPGTRLTVT.

The chain combines TRBV14 with TRBJ1-1; no clear D. V was cut by 2 bases and J by 4 bases, with 14 bases left in between. The CDR3 extends over 15 amino acids. Germline loops: CDR1 SGHDN, CDR2 FVKESK. In DNA form, the CDR3 reads TGTGCCAGCAGCCAACAAATAGCGGGTAGCACTGAAGCTTTCTTT. Residues: CASSQQIAGSTEAFF.

This clone was counted between two and nine times. The chain combines TRBV2 with TRBJ2-7; TRBD2 matches 9 bases. Trimming at V came to 2 bases and at J to 4 bases, leaving 3 bases not matched to a gene. Looked up from germline, CDR1 is SNHLY and CDR2 is FYNNEI. This CDR3 is 14 amino acids long. CDR3 coding DNA: TGTGCCAGCAGTGAACGCGGGAGGGCGTACGAGCAGTACTTC. Protein product: CASSERGRAYEQYF.

The genes are TRBV12-3 or TRBV12-4 and TRBJ1-1; 8 bases match TRBD1. Trimming cost V 4 bases and J 6 bases; bases outside gene matches: 1. CDR3 length: 12 amino acids. The CDR3 protein is CASSSGGAEAFF. CDR3 sequence (DNA): TGTGCCAGCAGTTCAGGGGGCGCTGAAGCTTTCTTT.

The J gene is TRBJ2-1, the V gene TRBV7-2, with D possibly TRBD2 on 5 matching bases. Trimming stripped 2 bases from V and 6 bases from J, with 8 bases between. This CDR3 is built from 13 residues. Germline V gene lookup returns CDR1 SGHTA and CDR2 FQGNSA. This CDR3 reads CASSLPSSNEQFF. The CDR3 bases are TGTGCCAGCAGCTTACCTAGCTCCAATGAGCAGTTCTTC.

This clone was detected once. V gene TRBV6-1 combines with J gene TRBJ1-5; D not resolved. The ends were cut back, 2 bases at V and 0 bases at J, with 14 bases in the middle. This CDR3 has 17 amino acids. CDR1 MNHNS and CDR2 SASEGT come from the germline V gene. CDR3 sequence (DNA): TGTGCCAGCAGTGAATCGGGTACTGGAGATAGCAATCAGCCCCAGCATTTT. As protein: CASSESGTGDSNQPQHF.

J is TRBJ1-1 and V is TRBV18; the match to TRBD1 covers 7 bases. Germline V gives CDR1 KGHSH, CDR2 LQKENI. CDR3 length: 14 residues. J gave up 4 bases and V 2 bases, and 4 bases lay outside the gene matches. CDR3 sequence: CASSPRGRVTEAFF. The DNA for the CDR3 is TGTGCCAGCTCACCAAGGGGGCGGGTCACTGAAGCTTTCTTT. The whole variable domain, filled in from reference TRBV18 and TRBJ1-1, reads NAGVMQNPRHLVRRRGQEARLRCSPMKGHSHVYWYRQLPEEGLKFMVYLQKENIIDESGMPKERFSAEFPKEGPSILRIQQVVRGDSAAYFCASSPRGRVTEAFFGQGTRLTVV.

The chain combines TRBV10-1 with TRBJ1-1; D uncertain. This CDR3 region has 12 residues. V lost 5 bases, J lost 6 bases, and 10 bases lay in between. Per germline, CDR1 WNHNN and CDR2 SYGVQD (reference sequence). For the CDR3, the DNA is TGCGCCAGCAGTCCGGGATTCGCTGAAGCTTTCTTT. Translating gives CASSPGFAEAFF.

Here the CDR3 reads CASSQGIGLDEQYF. The DNA for the CDR3 is TGTGCCAGCAGCCAGGGGATTGGACTGGACGAGCAGTACTTC. The rearrangement links TRBV5-5 to TRBJ2-7; maybe TRBD1 (6 bases). Deletions cut 4 bases from V and 5 bases from J, with 16 bases between. This CDR3 contains 14 residues. Germline values: CDR1 SGHKS, CDR2 YYEKEE (reference sequence).

V gene TRBV5-4 combines with J gene TRBJ2-7; maybe TRBD2 (5 bases). Germline V gene data show CDR1 as SGHNT and CDR2 as YYREEE (reference sequence). V was trimmed by 3 bases and J by 7 bases, leaving 20 bases between them. The CDR3 length is 15 residues. The CDR3 DNA is TGTGCCAGCAGCTCCGAAGGGCGGGCGGGTAAGGAGCAGTACTTC. This sequence encodes CASSSEGRAGKEQYF.

Notes on this clone: Different DNA sequences within this sample yield the same CDR3. The chain uses TRBV18 and TRBJ2-1, with a possible D match to TRBD2 (6 bases). CDR1 and CDR2 (germline): KGHSH, LQKENI. This CDR3 is 15 amino acids long. Trimming removed 1 base at V and 2 bases at J, with 9 bases between. This chain's CDR3 is CASSPLAGTYNEQFF. The CDR3 DNA is TGTGCCAGCTCACCACTGGCGGGGACCTACAATGAGCAGTTCTTC. Drawing the rest from reference TRBV18 and TRBJ2-1, the complete variable domain is NAGVMQNPRHLVRRRGQEARLRCSPMKGHSHVYWYRQLPEEGLKFMVYLQKENIIDESGMPKERFSAEFPKEGPSILRIQQVVRGDSAAYFCASSPLAGTYNEQFFGPGTRLTVL.

The chain carries TRBV2 and TRBJ2-3; 7 nucleotides agree with TRBD1. Germline V gives CDR1 SNHLY, CDR2 FYNNEI. V shed 9 bases, J shed 3 bases, and the junction held 9 bases outside the gene matches. The CDR3 is made up of 14 amino acids. This CDR3 reads CARRQGRDTDTQYF. CDR3 DNA: TGTGCCAGAAGACAGGGACGTGATACAGATACGCAGTATTTT.

V is TRBV6-6 and J is TRBJ2-1; 13 bases align to TRBD2. CDR1 is MNHNY, CDR2 SVGAGI, per germline (reference sequence). The CDR3 extends over 16 amino acids. The trim removed 5 bases at V and 2 bases at J, leaving 3 bases unmatched. The CDR3 nucleotides read TGTGCCAGCAGTACGGGGACTAGCGGGGCCTACAATGAGCAGTTCTTC. It specifies CASSTGTSGAYNEQFF.

The V and J genes are TRBV6-6 and TRBJ1-2; the match to TRBD1 covers 10 bases. Germline CDR1 and CDR2: MNHNY and SVGAGI (reference sequence). With 7 bases clipped from V and 4 bases from J, the junction kept 9 bases outside the gene matches. This CDR3 has 15 amino acids. This chain's CDR3 is CASTADRGRAYGYTF. As DNA, the CDR3 is TGTGCCAGCACCGCCGACAGGGGGCGCGCCTATGGCTACACCTTC.

The J gene is TRBJ2-2, the V gene TRBV3-1 (or the pseudogene TRBV3-2); a weak D match, TRBD1 (5 bases). The CDR3 sequence is 16 residues long. Per the germline V gene, CDR1 is LGHDT and CDR2 is YNNKEL (reference sequence). V was clipped by 2 bases and J by 2 bases, with 12 bases between them. The CDR3 nucleotides read TGTGCCAGCAGCCAAAGGGCCCAGGGAAACACCGGGGAGCTGTTTTTT. It is translated as CASSQRAQGNTGELFF.

This chain links TRBV14 with TRBJ1-5; 9 bases agree with TRBD1. With 4 bases clipped from V and 5 bases from J, the junction kept 9 bases outside the gene matches. The germline CDR1 and CDR2 sequences are SGHDN and FVKESK. The CDR3 loop spans 16 amino acids. CDR3 residues: CASSPPLRDRDQPQHF. The DNA for the CDR3 is TGTGCCAGCAGCCCACCGCTCCGGGACAGGGATCAGCCCCAGCATTTT.

The chain uses TRBV3-1 (or the pseudogene TRBV3-2) and TRBJ1-5; no firm D call. There are 14 residues in the CDR3. Trimming took off 1 base at V and 7 bases at J, with 11 bases between the two ends. Germline V gene lookup returns CDR1 LGHDT and CDR2 YNNKEL (reference sequence). The CDR3 protein is CASSQGGVGQPQHF. CDR3 bases: TGTGCCAGCAGCCAAGGGGGAGTAGGACAGCCCCAGCATTTT.

The gene calls are TRBV27 and TRBJ2-7; 7 bases are a match to TRBD2. V lost 3 bases, J lost 2 bases, and 4 bases stayed unmatched. The length of the CDR3 is 14 residues. In germline, CDR1 is MNHEY, CDR2 SMNVEV (reference sequence). The CDR3 DNA reads as TGTGCCAGCAGTTTGGGCGGGGGTACCTACGAGCAGTACTTC. Protein sequence: CASSLGGGTYEQYF.